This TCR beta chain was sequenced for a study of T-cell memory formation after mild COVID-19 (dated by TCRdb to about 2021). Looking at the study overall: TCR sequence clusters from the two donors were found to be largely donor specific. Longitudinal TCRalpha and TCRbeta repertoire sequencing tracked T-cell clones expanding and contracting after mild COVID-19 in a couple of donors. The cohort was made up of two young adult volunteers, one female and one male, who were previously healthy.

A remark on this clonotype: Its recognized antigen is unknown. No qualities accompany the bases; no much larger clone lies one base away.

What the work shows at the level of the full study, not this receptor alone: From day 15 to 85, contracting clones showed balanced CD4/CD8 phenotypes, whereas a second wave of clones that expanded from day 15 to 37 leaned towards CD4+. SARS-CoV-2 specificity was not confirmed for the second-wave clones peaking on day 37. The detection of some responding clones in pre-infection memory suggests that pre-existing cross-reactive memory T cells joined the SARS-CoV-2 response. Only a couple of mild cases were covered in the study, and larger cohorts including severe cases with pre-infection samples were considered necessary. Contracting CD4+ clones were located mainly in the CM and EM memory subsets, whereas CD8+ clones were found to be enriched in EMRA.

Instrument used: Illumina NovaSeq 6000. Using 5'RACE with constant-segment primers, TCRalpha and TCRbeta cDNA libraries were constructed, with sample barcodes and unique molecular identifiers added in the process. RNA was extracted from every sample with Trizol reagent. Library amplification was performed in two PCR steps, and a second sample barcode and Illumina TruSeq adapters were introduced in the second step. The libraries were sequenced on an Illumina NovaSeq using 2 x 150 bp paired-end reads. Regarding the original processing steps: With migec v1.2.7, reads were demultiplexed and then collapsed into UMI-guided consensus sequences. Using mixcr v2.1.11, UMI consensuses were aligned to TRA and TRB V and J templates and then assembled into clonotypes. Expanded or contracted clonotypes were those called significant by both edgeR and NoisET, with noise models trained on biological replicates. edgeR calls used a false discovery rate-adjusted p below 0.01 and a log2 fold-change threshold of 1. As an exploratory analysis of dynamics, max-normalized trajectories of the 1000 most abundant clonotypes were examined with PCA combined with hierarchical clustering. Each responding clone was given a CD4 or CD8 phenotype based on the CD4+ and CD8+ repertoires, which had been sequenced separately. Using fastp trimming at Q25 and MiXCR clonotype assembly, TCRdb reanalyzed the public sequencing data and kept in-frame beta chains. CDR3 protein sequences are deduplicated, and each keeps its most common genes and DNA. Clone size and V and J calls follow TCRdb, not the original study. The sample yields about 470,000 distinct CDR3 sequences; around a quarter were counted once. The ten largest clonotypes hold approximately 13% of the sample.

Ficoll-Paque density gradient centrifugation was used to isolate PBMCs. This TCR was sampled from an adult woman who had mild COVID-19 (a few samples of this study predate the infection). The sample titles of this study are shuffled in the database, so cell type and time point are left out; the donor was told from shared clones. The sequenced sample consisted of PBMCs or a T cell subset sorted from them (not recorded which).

Here the CDR3 is given as CASSFGQGHSNQPQHF. At the DNA level, the sequence is TGTGCCAGTAGTTTCGGACAGGGCCATAGCAATCAGCCCCAGCATTTT. In this chain, TRBV19 is recombined with TRBJ1-5; the junction holds 8 bases that match TRBD1. Here V drops 5 bases and J drops 0 bases, and the junction holds 6 bases not matched to any gene. Via the germline V gene (reference sequence), CDR1 is LNHDA and CDR2 SQIVND. The CDR3 contains 16 residues, cysteine and phenylalanine counted. Only the CDR3 DNA is retained, 48 bases long and in frame from the first base.